The 8 T cell receptor beta chains below come from one sample, sequenced in a study of lymphopenia after photon versus proton radiotherapy. Sequencing was performed with immunoSEQ multiplex PCR; in TCRdb, only in-frame clones are kept and a portion is missing. In the table there are 10,000 to 15,000 clones, about 87% of which are singletons. The specimen was peripheral blood, collected from a patient treated with photon-based radiotherapy. These receptors originate from a man aged 55 to 69 with pancreatic cancer.

The chain recombines TRBV6-5 with TRBJ1-2; D gene unclear. Trimming removed 2 bases from V and 4 bases from J, with 8 bases in between. The CDR3 covers 13 residues. Germline V gives CDR1 MNHEY, CDR2 SVGAGI. CDR3 loop: CASSYPGLYGYTF. The CDR3 DNA reads TGTGCCAGCAGTTACCCAGGCCTCTATGGCTACACCTTC.

This chain joins TRBV18 and TRBJ1-2; TRBD1 aligns across 9 bases. The length of the CDR3 is 13 residues. Per germline, CDR1 KGHSH and CDR2 LQKENI. V shed 6 bases, J shed 8 bases, and the junction held 7 bases outside the gene matches. The CDR3 DNA is TGTGCCAGCTCGACACAGGGGGCGCTCGGCTACACCTTC. As protein: CASSTQGALGYTF.

The chain uses TRBV11-3 and TRBJ1-1, with a possible D match to TRBD1 (5 bases). The CDR3 is made up of 16 amino acids. Per the germline V gene, CDR1 is SGHNT and CDR2 is YENEEA. Trimming took 7 bases from V and 1 from J, leaving 19 bases between them. CDR3 nucleotides: TGTGCCAGCACCCCCCCCGATTGTGGGGGGAACACTGAAGCTTTCTTT. Its protein product is CASTPPDCGGNTEAFF.

The chain uses TRBV5-4 and TRBJ2-1; 7 bases line up with TRBD2. Trimming removed 5 bases from V and 1 base from J; junction bases left unmatched: 0. The germline gives CDR1 SGHNT, CDR2 YYREEE (reference sequence). The CDR3 spans 13 residues. The CDR3 sequence is CASRGGSYNEQFF. DNA for the CDR3: TGTGCCAGCAGGGGGGGGTCCTACAATGAGCAGTTCTTC. Supplemented by reference TRBV5-4 and TRBJ2-1, the full variable domain reads ETGVTQSPTHLIKTRGQQVTLRCSSQSGHNTVSWYQQALGQGPQFIFQYYREEENGRGNFPPRFSGLQFPNYSSELNVNALELDDSALYLCASRGGSYNEQFFGPGTRLTVL.

The V call is TRBV7-9, the J call TRBJ2-3; TRBD2 might be the D (7 bases). The V end lost 2 bases, the J end lost 4 bases, and 13 bases lay between the germline ends. Germline V gene sequence: CDR1 SEHNR, CDR2 FQNEAQ (reference sequence). This CDR3 is built from 15 residues. The CDR3 protein is CASSLSGGRSDTQYF. CDR3 in DNA: TGTGCCAGCAGCTTATCGGGGGGCCGGTCAGATACGCAGTATTTT.

V gene TRBV19 combines with J gene TRBJ1-1; 7 bases line up with TRBD1. V lost 9 bases to trimming and J lost 2 bases; unmatched junction nucleotides: 9. The V gene's germline CDR1 is LNHDA and CDR2 SQIVND (reference sequence). The CDR3 runs 14 residues. The CDR3 region has the DNA TGTGCCAGCAAGAAAACAGGGGAAAACACTGAAGCTTTCTTT. Translation gives CASKKTGENTEAFF.

The CDR3: CASSGDGQYEQYF. The CDR3 DNA follows: TGTGCCAGCAGCGGGGACGGGCAGTACGAGCAGTACTTC. The V call is TRBV5-4, the J call TRBJ2-7; D possibly uses TRBD1 or TRBD2 (5 bases each). This CDR3 contains 13 residues. Trimming cost V 4 bases and J 4 bases, with 12 bases left between them. CDR1 is SGHNT and CDR2 is YYREEE in the germline V gene (reference sequence).

The CDR3 loop reads CATSSLAGGRADEQFF. The CDR3 DNA reads as TGTGCCACCAGCAGCCTAGCGGGGGGCCGAGCCGATGAGCAGTTCTTC. The rearrangement uses TRBV15 and TRBJ2-1, with 11 bases identical to TRBD2. There are 16 residues in the CDR3. V shed 3 bases and J 8 bases; nucleotides not matched to a gene: 9. In germline, CDR1 is LNHNV, CDR2 YYDKDF (reference sequence). Complete variable domain (other parts from reference TRBV15 and TRBJ2-1): DAMVIQNPRYQVTQFGKPVTLSCSQTLNHNVMYWYQQKSSQAPKLLFHYYDKDFNNEADTPDNFQSRRPNTSFCFLDIRSPGLGDTAMYLCATSSLAGGRADEQFFGPGTRLTVL.